The following is a T cell receptor beta chain sequence with its context. The data were obtained in a study of blood T cell repertoires in COVID-19. Participants were aged about 18 to 89 years, lived in around 25 US areas, and enrolled virtually. Sequencing was performed with immunoSEQ multiplex PCR; in TCRdb, only in-frame clones are kept and a portion is missing. The repertoire holds about 250,000 clones, with about 85% as singletons. V lost 6 bases and J 4 bases, leaving 7 bases between the germline ends. The CDR3 is 12 residues long. Sequencing was performed on PBMCs or T cells enriched from blood (not recorded which). The rearrangement joins TRBV12-3 or TRBV12-4 to TRBJ1-5; D is possibly TRBD1 (5 bases). The receptor's source is a woman aged 45-59 years who had been exposed to COVID-19. The CDR3 coding sequence is TGTGCCAGCAGGCCAGGGAATCAGCCCCAGCATTTT. This encodes CASRPGNQPQHF.